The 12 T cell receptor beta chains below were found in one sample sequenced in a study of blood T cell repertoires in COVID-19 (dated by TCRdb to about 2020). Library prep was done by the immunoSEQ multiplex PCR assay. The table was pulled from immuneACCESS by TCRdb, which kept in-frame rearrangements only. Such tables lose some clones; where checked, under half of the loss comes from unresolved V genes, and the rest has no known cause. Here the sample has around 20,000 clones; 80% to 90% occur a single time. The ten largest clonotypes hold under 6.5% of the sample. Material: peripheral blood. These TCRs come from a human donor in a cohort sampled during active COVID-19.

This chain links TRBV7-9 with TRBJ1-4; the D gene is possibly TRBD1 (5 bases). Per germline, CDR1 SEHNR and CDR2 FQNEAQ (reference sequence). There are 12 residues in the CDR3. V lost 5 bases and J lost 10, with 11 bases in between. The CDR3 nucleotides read TGTGCCAGCAGCACAGGATTGGGAAAACTGTTTTTT. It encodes CASSTGLGKLFF.

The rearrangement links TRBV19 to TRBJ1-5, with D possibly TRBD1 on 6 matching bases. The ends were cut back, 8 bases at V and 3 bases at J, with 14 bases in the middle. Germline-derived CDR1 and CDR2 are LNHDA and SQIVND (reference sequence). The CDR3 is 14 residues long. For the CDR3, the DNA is TGTGCCAGTTGCCCGGGACAATACAATCAGCCCCAGCATTTT. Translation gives CASCPGQYNQPQHF.

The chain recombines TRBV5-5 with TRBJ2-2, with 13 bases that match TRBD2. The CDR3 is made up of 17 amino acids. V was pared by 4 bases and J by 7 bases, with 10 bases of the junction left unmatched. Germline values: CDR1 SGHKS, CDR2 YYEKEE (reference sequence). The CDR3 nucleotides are TGTGCCAGCAGCATTGGGACTAGCGGGACTTATCTCGGGGAGCTGTTTTTT. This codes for CASSIGTSGTYLGELFF.

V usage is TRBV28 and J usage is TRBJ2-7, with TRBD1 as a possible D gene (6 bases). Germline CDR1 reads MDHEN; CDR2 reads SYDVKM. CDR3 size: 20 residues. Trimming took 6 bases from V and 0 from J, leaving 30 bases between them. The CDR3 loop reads CASSRIHVAYFRDNSYEQYF. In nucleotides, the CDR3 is TGTGCCAGCAGCAGGATTCATGTGGCCTACTTCCGGGACAACTCCTACGAGCAGTACTTC. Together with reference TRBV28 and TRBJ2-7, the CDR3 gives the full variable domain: DVKVTQSSRYLVKRTGEKVFLECVQDMDHENMFWYRQDPGLGLRLIYFSYDVKMKEKGDIPEGYSVSREKKERFSLILESASTNQTSMYLCASSRIHVAYFRDNSYEQYFGPGTRLTVT.

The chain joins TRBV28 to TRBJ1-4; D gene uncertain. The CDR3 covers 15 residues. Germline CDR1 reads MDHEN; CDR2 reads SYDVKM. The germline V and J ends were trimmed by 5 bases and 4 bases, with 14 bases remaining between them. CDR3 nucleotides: TGTGCCAGCAGTCCTCTTGGAGAGGTTAATGAAAAACTGTTTTTT. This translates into CASSPLGEVNEKLFF.

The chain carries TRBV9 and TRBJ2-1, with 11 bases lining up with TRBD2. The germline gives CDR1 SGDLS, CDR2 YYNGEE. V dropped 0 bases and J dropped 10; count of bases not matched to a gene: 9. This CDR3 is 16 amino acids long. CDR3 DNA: TGTGCCAGCAGCGTAGAAGGTAGCGGGAGGGCCGAGGAGCAGTTCTTC. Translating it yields CASSVEGSGRAEEQFF.

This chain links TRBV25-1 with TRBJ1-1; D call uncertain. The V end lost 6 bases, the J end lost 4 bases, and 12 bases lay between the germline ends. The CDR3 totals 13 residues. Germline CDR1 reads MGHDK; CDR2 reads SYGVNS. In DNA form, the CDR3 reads TGTGCCAGCAGCGGGTGGGAGGGCACTGAAGCTTTCTTT. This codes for CASSGWEGTEAFF.

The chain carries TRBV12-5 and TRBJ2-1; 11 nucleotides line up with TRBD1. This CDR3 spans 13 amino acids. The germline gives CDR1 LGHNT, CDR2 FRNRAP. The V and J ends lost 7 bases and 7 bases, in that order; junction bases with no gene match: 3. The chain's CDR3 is CASAGQGVNEQFF. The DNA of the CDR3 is TGTGCTAGTGCGGGACAGGGGGTTAATGAGCAGTTCTTC.

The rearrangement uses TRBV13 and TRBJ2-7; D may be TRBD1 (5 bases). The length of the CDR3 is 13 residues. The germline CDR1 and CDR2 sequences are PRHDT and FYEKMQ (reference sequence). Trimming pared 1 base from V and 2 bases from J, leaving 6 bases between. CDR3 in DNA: TGTGCCAGCAGCTTAGAAGGGGCCTACGAGCAGTACTTC. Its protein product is CASSLEGAYEQYF. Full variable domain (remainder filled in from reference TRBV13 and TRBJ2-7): AAGVIQSPRHLIKEKRETATLKCYPIPRHDTVYWYQQGPGQDPQFLISFYEKMQSDKGSIPDRFSAQQFSDYHSELNMSSLELGDSALYFCASSLEGAYEQYFGPGTRLTVT.

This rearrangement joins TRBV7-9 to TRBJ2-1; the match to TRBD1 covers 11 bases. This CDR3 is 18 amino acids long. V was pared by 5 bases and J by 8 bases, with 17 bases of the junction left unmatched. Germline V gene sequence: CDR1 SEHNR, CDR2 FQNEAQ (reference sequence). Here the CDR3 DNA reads TGTGCCAGCAGCCTTACGGACAGGGGGCCAGGGGGTCGCGATGAGCAGTTCTTC. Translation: CASSLTDRGPGGRDEQFF.

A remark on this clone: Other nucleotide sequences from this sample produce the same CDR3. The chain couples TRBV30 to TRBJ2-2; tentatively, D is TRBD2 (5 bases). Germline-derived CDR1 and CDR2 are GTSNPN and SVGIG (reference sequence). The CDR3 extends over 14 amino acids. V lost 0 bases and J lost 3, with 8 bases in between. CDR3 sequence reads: CAWSVLRDTGELFF. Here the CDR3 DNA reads TGTGCCTGGAGTGTACTGAGGGACACCGGGGAGCTGTTTTTT.

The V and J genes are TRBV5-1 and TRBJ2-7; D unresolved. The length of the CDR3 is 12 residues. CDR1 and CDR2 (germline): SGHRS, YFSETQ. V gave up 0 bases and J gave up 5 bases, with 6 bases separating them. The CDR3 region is CASSLVGNEQYF. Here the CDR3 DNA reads TGCGCCAGCAGCTTGGTGGGCAACGAGCAGTACTTC.